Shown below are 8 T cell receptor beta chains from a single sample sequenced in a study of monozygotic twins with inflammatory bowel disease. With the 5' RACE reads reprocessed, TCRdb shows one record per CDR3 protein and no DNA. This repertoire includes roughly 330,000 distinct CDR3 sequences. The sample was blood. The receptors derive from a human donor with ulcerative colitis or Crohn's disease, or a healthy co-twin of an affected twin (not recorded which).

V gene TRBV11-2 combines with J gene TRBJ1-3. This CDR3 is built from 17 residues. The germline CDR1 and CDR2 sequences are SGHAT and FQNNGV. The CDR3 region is CASSLVPAGSSGNTIYF.

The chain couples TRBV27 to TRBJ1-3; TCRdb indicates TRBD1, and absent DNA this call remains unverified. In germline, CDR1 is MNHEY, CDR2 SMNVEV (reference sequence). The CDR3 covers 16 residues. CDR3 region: CASSRTGGMYGNTIYF.

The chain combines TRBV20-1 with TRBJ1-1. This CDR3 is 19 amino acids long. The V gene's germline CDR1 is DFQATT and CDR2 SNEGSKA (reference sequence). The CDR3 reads CSARDRSGAGGIRNTEAFF.

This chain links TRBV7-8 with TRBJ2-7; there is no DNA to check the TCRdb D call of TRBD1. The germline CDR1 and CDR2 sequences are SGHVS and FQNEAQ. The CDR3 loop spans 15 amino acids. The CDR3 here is CASSPLGGFSYEQYF.

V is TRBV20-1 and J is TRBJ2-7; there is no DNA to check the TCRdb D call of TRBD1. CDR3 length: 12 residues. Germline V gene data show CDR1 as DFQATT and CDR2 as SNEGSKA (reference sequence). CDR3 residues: CSAREDRDEQYF.

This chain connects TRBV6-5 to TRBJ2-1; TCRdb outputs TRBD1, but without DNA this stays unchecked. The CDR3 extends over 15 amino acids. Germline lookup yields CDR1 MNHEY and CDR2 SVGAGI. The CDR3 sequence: CASSYSKGAENEQFF.

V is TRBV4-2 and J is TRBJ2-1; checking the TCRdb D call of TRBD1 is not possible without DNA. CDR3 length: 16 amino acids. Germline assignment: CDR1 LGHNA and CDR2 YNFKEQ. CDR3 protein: CASSQEEGGAYNEQFF.

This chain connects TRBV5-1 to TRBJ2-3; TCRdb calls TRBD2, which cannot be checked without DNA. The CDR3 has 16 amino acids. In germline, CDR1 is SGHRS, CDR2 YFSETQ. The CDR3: CASSLGFRAGTDTQYF.